A single sample is the source of the 10 T cell receptor beta chains below, sequenced in a study of blood T cell repertoires in COVID-19. The protocol was immunoSEQ multiplex PCR, while the TCRdb copy is restricted to in-frame clones and leaves out a portion. The sample lists more than 40,000 clones; approximately 78% were seen once. The sample taken for sequencing was peripheral blood. These receptors were taken from a human donor with acute or convalescent COVID-19. The donor label of this sample is uncertain.

The chain uses TRBV19 and TRBJ1-5; D possibly corresponds to TRBD1 (5 bases). In germline, CDR1 is LNHDA, CDR2 SQIVND (reference sequence). Trimming removed 5 bases at V and 2 bases at J, with 10 bases between. The length of the CDR3 is 14 residues. CDR3 amino acids: CASSPGGGNQPQHF. For the CDR3, the DNA is TGTGCCAGTAGTCCTGGAGGGGGCAATCAGCCCCAGCATTTT.

The rearrangement joins TRBV21-1 to TRBJ2-7; the DNA was not compared with TRBD2, the D call given in the table. TRBV21-1 is a known pseudogene. There are 13 residues in the CDR3. DNA of the CDR3: TGTGCCAGCACGGGTCTCTCGGGGGGCGAGCAGTACTTC. The encoded protein is CASTGLSGGEQYF.

The chain combines TRBV28 with TRBJ2-3; D is perhaps TRBD1 (8 bases). Trimming stripped 6 bases from V and 0 bases from J, with 16 bases between. The CDR3 runs to 16 residues. Germline assignment: CDR1 MDHEN and CDR2 SYDVKM. CDR3 loop: CASRFTGGASTDTQYF. CDR3 DNA: TGTGCCAGCAGATTTACAGGGGGGGCAAGCACAGATACGCAGTATTTT. The complete variable domain, with remaining parts taken from reference TRBV28 and TRBJ2-3, reads DVKVTQSSRYLVKRTGEKVFLECVQDMDHENMFWYRQDPGLGLRLIYFSYDVKMKEKGDIPEGYSVSREKKERFSLILESASTNQTSMYLCASRFTGGASTDTQYFGPGTRLTVL.

This clone was counted only a few times. CDR3 DNA sequence: TGTGCCAGCAGTTTACCAAGGAGCTCCTACGAGCAGTACTTC. Translated, it gives CASSLPRSSYEQYF. The J gene is TRBJ2-7, the V gene TRBV27, with D uncertain. In germline, CDR1 is MNHEY, CDR2 SMNVEV (reference sequence). The CDR3 is made up of 14 amino acids. The V and J ends lost 2 bases and 0 bases respectively, with 8 bases between them.

The chain uses TRBV27 and TRBJ2-3; 11 bases map to TRBD2. This CDR3 has 18 amino acids. V lost 5 bases to trimming and J lost 4 bases; unmatched junction nucleotides: 14. In germline, CDR1 is MNHEY, CDR2 SMNVEV (reference sequence). The CDR3: CASSQARASGGCPDTQYF. For the CDR3, the DNA is TGTGCCAGCAGTCAGGCGAGGGCTAGCGGGGGGTGCCCAGATACGCAGTATTTT.

V and J are TRBV10-3 and TRBJ2-1; D is perhaps TRBD1 (6 bases). Germline-derived CDR1 and CDR2 are ENHRY and SYGVKD. Deletions cut 10 bases from V and 6 bases from J, with 19 bases between. The length of the CDR3 is 14 residues. The CDR3 DNA reads as TGTGCCACTGGGTTACAGGGAGAAAGCAATGAGCAGTTCTTC. It translates to CATGLQGESNEQFF.

V is TRBV20-1 and J is TRBJ1-2; possibly TRBD1 for D (5 bases). Germline V gene lookup returns CDR1 DFQATT and CDR2 SNEGSKA (reference sequence). CDR3 length: 15 amino acids. The V end lost 3 bases, the J end lost 4 bases, and 18 bases lay between the germline ends. The CDR3 is CSASGVTVSSYGYTF. As DNA, the CDR3 is TGCAGTGCTAGTGGGGTGACAGTCAGCAGCTATGGCTACACCTTC.

J is TRBJ1-1 and V is TRBV19, with D tentatively TRBD1 (6 bases). V was cut by 7 bases and J by 4 bases, with 22 bases left in between. The germline V gene encodes CDR1 LNHDA and CDR2 SQIVND (reference sequence). This CDR3 comprises 16 residues. The CDR3 coding sequence is TGTGCCAGTAAACGCGAGGGGGGGACCCTCGGCACTGAAGCTTTCTTT. This translates into CASKREGGTLGTEAFF.

This sequence joins TRBV9 and TRBJ2-1, with D possibly TRBD1 on 6 matching bases. CDR1 and CDR2 from the germline V gene are SGDLS and YYNGEE. Trimming left V 4 bases short and J 7 bases short, with 18 bases between. There are 15 residues in the CDR3. CDR3 protein: CASSYLGQIENEQFF. CDR3 nucleotide sequence: TGTGCCAGCAGCTATCTAGGACAGATTGAGAATGAGCAGTTCTTC.

The J gene is TRBJ2-5, the V gene TRBV27, with TRBD1 identical over 7 bases. Germline trimming cut 5 bases from V and 5 bases from J; bases unmatched to any gene: 11. Germline CDR1 MNHEY, CDR2 SMNVEV (reference sequence). The CDR3 consists of 15 residues. The CDR3 sequence: CASSPLSGQDETQYF. The CDR3 coding sequence is TGTGCCAGCAGTCCACTCTCCGGACAGGACGAGACCCAGTACTTC.